Below are 4 T cell receptor beta chains sequenced from a single sample in a study of CD8+ T cells in alopecia areata. The authors extracted RNA and reverse transcribed it into cDNA as the sequencing template. Produced via immunoSEQ multiplex PCR; TCRdb's table is partial and in-frame only. The table records some 190,000 clones, 64% of them present only once. Treatment specified: oral pan-JAK inhibitor, 5-10 mg twice daily. The source was CD4+ T cells sorted from blood, collected around week 50, from a patient treated with tofacitinib. Source of these receptors: a human donor with alopecia areata.

This clone was counted only a few times. The genes are TRBV15 and TRBJ2-5; maybe TRBD2 (5 bases). Germline V CDR1 and CDR2: LNHNV, YYDKDF (reference sequence). Trimming removed 0 bases from V and 1 base from J, with 6 bases in between. The CDR3 is 14 amino acids. In DNA, the CDR3 is TGTGCCACCAGCAGAGATCTAGCCCAAGAGACCCAGTACTTC. The encoded protein is CATSRDLAQETQYF.

The V gene is TRBV29-1, the J gene TRBJ2-1; maybe TRBD1 (6 bases). The CDR3 is 14 amino acids. V gave up 4 bases and J gave up 7 bases, with 17 bases separating them. Per the germline V gene, CDR1 is SQVTM and CDR2 is ANQGSEA. The DNA of the CDR3 is TGCAGCGTTGTTTCGACAGGCCTTTGGAATGAGCAGTTCTTC. This gives the protein CSVVSTGLWNEQFF.

The V call is TRBV2, the J call TRBJ2-7; 9 nucleotides match TRBD1. Germline V gives CDR1 SNHLY, CDR2 FYNNEI. The CDR3 spans 14 residues. V shed 6 bases, J shed 3 bases, and the junction held 6 bases outside the gene matches. The CDR3, as DNA: TGTGCCAGCAGAACTGACAGGGGGGACTACGAGCAGTACTTC. This sequence encodes CASRTDRGDYEQYF.

The rearrangement links TRBV6-6 to TRBJ1-2; D remains ambiguous. Germline V gene sequence: CDR1 MNHNY, CDR2 SVGAGI (reference sequence). V shed 6 bases and J shed 3 bases, with 14 bases lying between them. This CDR3 comprises 14 residues. The DNA of the CDR3 is TGTGCCAGCAGCCCACCGGGTGTTGACTATGGCTACACCTTC. Protein product: CASSPPGVDYGYTF.